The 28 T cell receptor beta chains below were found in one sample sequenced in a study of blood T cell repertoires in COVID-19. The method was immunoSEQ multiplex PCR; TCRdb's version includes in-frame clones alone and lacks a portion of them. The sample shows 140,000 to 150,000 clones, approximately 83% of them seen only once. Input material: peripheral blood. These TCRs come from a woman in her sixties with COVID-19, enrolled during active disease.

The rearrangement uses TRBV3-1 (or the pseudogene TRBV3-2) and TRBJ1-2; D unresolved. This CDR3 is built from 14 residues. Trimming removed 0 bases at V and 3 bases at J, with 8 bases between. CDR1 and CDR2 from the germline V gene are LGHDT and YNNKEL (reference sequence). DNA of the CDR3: TGTGCCAGCAGCCAAGAACGAGGTTACTATGGCTACACCTTC. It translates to CASSQERGYYGYTF.

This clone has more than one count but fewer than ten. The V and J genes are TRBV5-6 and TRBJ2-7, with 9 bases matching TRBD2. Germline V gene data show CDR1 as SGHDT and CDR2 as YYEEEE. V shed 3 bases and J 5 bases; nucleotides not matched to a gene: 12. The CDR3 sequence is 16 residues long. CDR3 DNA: TGTGCCAGCAGCTCCAACTGGCGGGGGGGCTCTAACGAGCAGTACTTC. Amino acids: CASSSNWRGGSNEQYF.

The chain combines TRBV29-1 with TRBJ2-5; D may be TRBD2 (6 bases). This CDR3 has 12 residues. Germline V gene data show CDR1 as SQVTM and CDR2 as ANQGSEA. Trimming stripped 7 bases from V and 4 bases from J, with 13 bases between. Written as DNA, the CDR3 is TGCAGCGCCCCAGTGGGGGGAGAGACCCAGTACTTC. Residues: CSAPVGGETQYF.

CDR3 nucleotides: TGTGCCAGTAGTATACTAAGGACTAGCGGGGGGTTACGGAGCTCCTACAATGAGCAGTTCTTC. This gives the protein CASSILRTSGGLRSSYNEQFF. The rearrangement joins TRBV19 to TRBJ2-1; TRBD2 matches at 14 bases. V gave up 2 bases and J gave up 0 bases; unmatched junction bases: 12. CDR3 length: 21 residues. Germline V CDR1 and CDR2: LNHDA, SQIVND (reference sequence).

This CDR3 reads CASSISMSGWEQYF. DNA for the CDR3: TGTGCCAGTAGTATCTCTATGTCAGGGTGGGAGCAGTACTTC. The chain has TRBV19 and TRBJ2-7, with D perhaps matching TRBD1 (5 bases). The CDR3 consists of 14 residues. CDR1 and CDR2 from the germline V gene are LNHDA and SQIVND (reference sequence). V was clipped by 3 bases and J by 7 bases, with 16 bases between them.

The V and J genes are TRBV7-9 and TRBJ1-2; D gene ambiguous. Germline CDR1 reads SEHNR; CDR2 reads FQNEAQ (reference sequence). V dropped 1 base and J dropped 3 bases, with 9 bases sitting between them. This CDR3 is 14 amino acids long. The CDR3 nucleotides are TGTGCCAGCAGCTTAGTTCGGGAGGACTATGGCTACACCTTC. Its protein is CASSLVREDYGYTF.

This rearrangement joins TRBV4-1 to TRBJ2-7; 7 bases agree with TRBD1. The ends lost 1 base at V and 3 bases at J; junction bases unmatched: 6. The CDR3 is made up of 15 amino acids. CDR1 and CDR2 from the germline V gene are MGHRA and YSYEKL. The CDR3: CASSQVGQGVYEQYF. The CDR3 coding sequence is TGCGCCAGCAGCCAAGTCGGGCAGGGGGTCTACGAGCAGTACTTC.

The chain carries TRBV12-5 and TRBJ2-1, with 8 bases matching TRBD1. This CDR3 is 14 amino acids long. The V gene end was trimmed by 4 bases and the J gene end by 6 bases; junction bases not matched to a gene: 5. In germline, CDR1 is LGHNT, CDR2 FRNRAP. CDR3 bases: TGTGCTAGTGGTTCCCCCACAGGGGGCAATGAGCAGTTCTTC. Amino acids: CASGSPTGGNEQFF. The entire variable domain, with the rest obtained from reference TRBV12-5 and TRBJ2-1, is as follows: DARVTQTPRHKVTEMGQEVTMRCQPILGHNTVFWYRQTMMQGLELLAYFRNRAPLDDSGMPKDRFSAEMPDATLATLKIQPSEPRDSAVYFCASGSPTGGNEQFFGPGTRLTVL.

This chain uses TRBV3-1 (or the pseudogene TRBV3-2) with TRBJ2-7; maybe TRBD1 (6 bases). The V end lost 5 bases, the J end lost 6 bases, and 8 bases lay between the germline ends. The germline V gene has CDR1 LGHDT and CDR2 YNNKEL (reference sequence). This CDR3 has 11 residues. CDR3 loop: CASSTRGEQYF. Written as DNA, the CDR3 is TGTGCCAGCAGCACCAGGGGCGAGCAGTACTTC.

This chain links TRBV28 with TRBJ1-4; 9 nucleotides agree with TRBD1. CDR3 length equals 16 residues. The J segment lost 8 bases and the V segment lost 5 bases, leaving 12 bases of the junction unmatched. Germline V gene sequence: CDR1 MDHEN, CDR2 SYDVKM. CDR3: CASSTNTGGLGEKLFF. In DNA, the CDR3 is TGTGCCAGCAGTACCAATACAGGGGGCTTAGGGGAAAAACTGTTTTTT.

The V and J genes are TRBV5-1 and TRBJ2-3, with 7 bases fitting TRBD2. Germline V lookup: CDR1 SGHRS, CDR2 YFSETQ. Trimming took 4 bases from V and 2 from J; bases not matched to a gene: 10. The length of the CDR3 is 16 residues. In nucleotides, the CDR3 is TGCGCCAGCAGCCTCCAGGTGGGGGGGGTCACAGATACGCAGTATTTT. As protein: CASSLQVGGVTDTQYF. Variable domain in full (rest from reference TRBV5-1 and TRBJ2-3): KAGVTQTPRYLIKTRGQQVTLSCSPISGHRSVSWYQQTPGQGLQFLFEYFSETQRNKGNFPGRFSGRQFSNSRSEMNVSTLELGDSALYLCASSLQVGGVTDTQYFGPGTRLTVL.

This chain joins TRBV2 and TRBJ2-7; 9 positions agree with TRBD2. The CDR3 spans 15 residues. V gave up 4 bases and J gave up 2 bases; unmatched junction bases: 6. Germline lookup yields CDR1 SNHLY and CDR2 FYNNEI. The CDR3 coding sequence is TGTGCCAGCAGTGTAGGCGCGGGGGGGACCTACGAGCAGTACTTC. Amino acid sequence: CASSVGAGGTYEQYF.

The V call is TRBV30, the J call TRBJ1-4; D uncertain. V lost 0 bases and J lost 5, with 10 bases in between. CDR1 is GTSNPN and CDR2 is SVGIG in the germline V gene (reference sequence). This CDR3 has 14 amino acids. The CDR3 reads CAWSVEGGNEKLFF. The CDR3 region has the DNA TGTGCCTGGAGTGTAGAAGGAGGAAATGAAAAACTGTTTTTT. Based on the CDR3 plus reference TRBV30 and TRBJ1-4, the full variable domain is SQTIHQWPATLVQPVGSPLSLECTVEGTSNPNLYWYRQAAGRGLQLLFYSVGIGQISSEVPQNLSASRPQDRQFILSSKKLLLSDSGFYLCAWSVEGGNEKLFFGSGTQLSVL.

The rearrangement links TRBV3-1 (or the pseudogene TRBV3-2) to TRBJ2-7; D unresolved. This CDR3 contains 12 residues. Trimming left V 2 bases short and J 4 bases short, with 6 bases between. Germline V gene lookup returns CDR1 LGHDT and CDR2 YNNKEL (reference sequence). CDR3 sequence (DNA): TGTGCCAGCAGCCAAAACGGGTACGAGCAGTACTTC. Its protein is CASSQNGYEQYF.

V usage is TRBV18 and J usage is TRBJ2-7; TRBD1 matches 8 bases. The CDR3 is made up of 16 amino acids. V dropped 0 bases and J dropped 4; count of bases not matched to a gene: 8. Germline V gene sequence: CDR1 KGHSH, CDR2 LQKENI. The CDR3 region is CASSPPTGQGRYEQYF. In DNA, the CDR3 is TGTGCCAGCTCACCACCGACAGGACAGGGTCGGTACGAGCAGTACTTC.

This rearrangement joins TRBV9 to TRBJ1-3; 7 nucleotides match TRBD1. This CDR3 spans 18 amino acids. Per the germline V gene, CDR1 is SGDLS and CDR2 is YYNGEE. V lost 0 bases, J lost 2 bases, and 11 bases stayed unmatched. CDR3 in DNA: TGTGCCAGCAGCGTAGTACCCCTAGCGACAGGGACTGGAAACACCATATATTTT. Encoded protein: CASSVVPLATGTGNTIYF.

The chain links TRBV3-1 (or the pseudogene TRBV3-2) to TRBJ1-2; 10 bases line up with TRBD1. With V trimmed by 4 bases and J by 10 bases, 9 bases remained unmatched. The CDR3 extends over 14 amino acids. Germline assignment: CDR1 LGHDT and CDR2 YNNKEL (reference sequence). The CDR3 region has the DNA TGTGCCAGCAGCCCTCGGGACAGGGGTATGGACTACACCTTC. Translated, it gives CASSPRDRGMDYTF.

The CDR3 sequence is CASSRNAGDGTDTQYF. Here the CDR3 DNA reads TGCGCCAGCAGCCGAAATGCAGGGGATGGCACAGATACGCAGTATTTT. The chain employs TRBV5-1 and TRBJ2-3; TRBD1 is a possible D gene (6 bases). The CDR3 contains 16 residues. The ends were cut back, 4 bases at V and 1 base at J, with 16 bases in the middle. Germline V gives CDR1 SGHRS, CDR2 YFSETQ.

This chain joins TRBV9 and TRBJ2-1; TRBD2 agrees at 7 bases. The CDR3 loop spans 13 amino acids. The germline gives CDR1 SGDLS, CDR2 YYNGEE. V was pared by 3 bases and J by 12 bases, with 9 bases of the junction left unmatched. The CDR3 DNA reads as TGTGCCAGCAGCGGACAGACTAGCTCGGCGCAGTTCTTC. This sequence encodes CASSGQTSSAQFF.

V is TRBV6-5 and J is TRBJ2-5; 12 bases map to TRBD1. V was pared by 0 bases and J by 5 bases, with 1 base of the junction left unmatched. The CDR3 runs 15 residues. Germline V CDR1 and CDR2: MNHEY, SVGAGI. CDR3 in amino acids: CASSYSGTGGETQYF. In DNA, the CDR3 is TGTGCCAGCAGTTACTCCGGGACAGGGGGCGAGACCCAGTACTTC.

The CDR3 DNA sequence: TGTGCCTGGAGTCGCCAGGGAATTCAGCCCCAGCATTTT. Protein sequence: CAWSRQGIQPQHF. The gene calls are TRBV30 and TRBJ1-5, with TRBD1 as a possible D gene (5 bases). V shed 2 bases and J shed 6 bases, with 11 bases lying between them. The CDR3 loop spans 13 amino acids. The germline CDR1 and CDR2 sequences are GTSNPN and SVGIG (reference sequence).

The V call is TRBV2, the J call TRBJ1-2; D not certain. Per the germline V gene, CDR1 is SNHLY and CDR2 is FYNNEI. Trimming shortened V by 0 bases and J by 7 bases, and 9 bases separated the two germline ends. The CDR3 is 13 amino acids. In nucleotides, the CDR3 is TGTGCCAGCAGTGAAGCAAGGCGGGCTGGCTACACCTTC. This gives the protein CASSEARRAGYTF.

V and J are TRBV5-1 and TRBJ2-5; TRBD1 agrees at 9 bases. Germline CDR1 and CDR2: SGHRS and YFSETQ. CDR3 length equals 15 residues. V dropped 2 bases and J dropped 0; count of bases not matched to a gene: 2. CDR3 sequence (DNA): TGCGCCAGCAGCTTCGGACAGGGGTACCAAGAGACCCAGTACTTC. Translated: CASSFGQGYQETQYF.

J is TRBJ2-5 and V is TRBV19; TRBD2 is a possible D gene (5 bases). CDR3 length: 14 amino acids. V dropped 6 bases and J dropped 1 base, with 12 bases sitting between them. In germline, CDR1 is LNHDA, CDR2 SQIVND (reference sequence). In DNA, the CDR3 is TGTGCCAGTAGCCCCTTGGACTCCCAAGAGACCCAGTACTTC. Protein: CASSPLDSQETQYF. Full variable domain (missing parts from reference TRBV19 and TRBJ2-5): DGGITQSPKYLFRKEGQNVTLSCEQNLNHDAMYWYRQDPGQGLRLIYYSQIVNDFQKGDIAEGYSVSREKKESFPLTVTSAQKNPTAFYLCASSPLDSQETQYFGPGTRLLVL.

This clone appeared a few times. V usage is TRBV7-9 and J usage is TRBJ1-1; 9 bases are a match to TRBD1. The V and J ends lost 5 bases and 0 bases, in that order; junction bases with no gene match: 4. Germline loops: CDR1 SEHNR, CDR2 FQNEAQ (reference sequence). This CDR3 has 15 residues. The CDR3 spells CASSPGTGMNTEAFF. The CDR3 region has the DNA TGTGCCAGCAGCCCCGGGACAGGGATGAACACTGAAGCTTTCTTT.

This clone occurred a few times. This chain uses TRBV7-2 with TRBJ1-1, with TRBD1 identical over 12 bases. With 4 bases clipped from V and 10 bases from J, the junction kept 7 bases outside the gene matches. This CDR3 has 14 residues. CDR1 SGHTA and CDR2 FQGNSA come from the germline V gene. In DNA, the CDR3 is TGTGCCAGCAGCTCGACCCGGGACAGGGGGCGAGCTTTCTTT. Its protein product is CASSSTRDRGRAFF.

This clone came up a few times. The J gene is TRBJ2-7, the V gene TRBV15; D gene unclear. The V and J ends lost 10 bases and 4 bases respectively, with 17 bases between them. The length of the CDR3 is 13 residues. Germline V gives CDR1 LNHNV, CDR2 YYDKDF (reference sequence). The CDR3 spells CAIWAHLPYEQYF. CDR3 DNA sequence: TGTGCCATCTGGGCCCACTTACCTTACGAGCAGTACTTC.

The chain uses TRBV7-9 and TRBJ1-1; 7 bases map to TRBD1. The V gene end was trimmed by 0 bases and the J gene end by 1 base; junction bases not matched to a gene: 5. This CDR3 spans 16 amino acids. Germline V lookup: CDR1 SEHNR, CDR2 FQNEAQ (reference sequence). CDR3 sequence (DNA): TGTGCCAGCAGCTTAGCCCGGACAGGCCCGAACACTGAAGCTTTCTTT. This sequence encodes CASSLARTGPNTEAFF.